This T cell receptor (beta chain) originates from a study of blood T cell repertoires in COVID-19. Turning to the study itself: Samples representing acute and convalescent COVID-19 were sourced from the United States, Italy and Spain.

The V end lost 5 bases, the J end lost 5 bases, and 12 bases lay between the germline ends. This CDR3 region has 13 residues. CDR1 is MNHEY and CDR2 is SVGAGI in the germline V gene. As originally analysed: Estimation of nucleated cell counts relied on the amplification of reference gene primers. Generated by immunoSEQ multiplex PCR, the TCRdb table keeps only in-frame clones and is missing some. That table furnishes V, J and clone size, whereas the DNA furnished D and trimming. The table includes about 220,000 clones, roughly 87% detected once. The sample taken for sequencing was PBMCs or T cells enriched from blood (not recorded which). The receptor was isolated from a woman in her thirties with acute COVID-19. V and J are TRBV6-5 and TRBJ1-1; no clear D gene. The CDR3 coding sequence is TGTGCCAGCAGTATCACCCTCCAGACTGAAGCTTTCTTT. This sequence encodes CASSITLQTEAFF.